This T cell receptor beta chain stems from a study of cytotoxic CD8 clonotypes in ibrutinib-treated CLL. Note on this clone: Its antigen is not identified.

The study, taken as a whole, reports: Public clonotypes, found uncommonly, either contracted or stayed stable on treatment. Measured clonality at baseline was greater than in age-matched healthy donors and tracked with circulating CD8+ T-cell counts.

Per germline, CDR1 ENHRY and CDR2 SYGVKD. The ends lost 3 bases at V and 7 bases at J; junction bases unmatched: 11. The CDR3 runs to 16 residues. Method: immunoSEQ multiplex PCR; TCRdb's copy keeps in-frame clones and lacks some. The sample comprises fewer than 30,000 clones, roughly 68% of which are singletons, and about 30% rests with the top ten. Sample: PBMCs, taken after 24 months of ibrutinib treatment. This chain uses TRBV10-3 with TRBJ1-4; 7 nucleotides line up with TRBD1. The receptor was derived from a human donor with chronic lymphocytic leukemia. The CDR3 sequence: CAISESGTEGGEKLFF. The CDR3 DNA reads TGTGCCATCAGTGAATCAGGGACAGAGGGAGGTGAAAAACTGTTTTTT.